The T cell receptor beta chain under discussion was sequenced for a study of Graves' ophthalmopathy and Graves' hyperthyroidism. The study's findings and limits: Distinction of ophthalmopathy from stable hyperthyroidism by a 13-signature model reached nearly 90% sensitivity and roughly 78% specificity.

V was trimmed by 3 bases and J by 1 base, leaving 12 bases between them. CDR1 is GTSNPN, CDR2 SVGIG, per germline (reference sequence). The CDR3 is 14 amino acids. None of the included patients had other autoimmune diseases, uncontrolled infections, pregnancy or lactation, as these led to exclusion. Orbital computed tomography, thyroid ultrasound, TRAb, serum thyroxine and clinical symptoms formed the basis of diagnosis. This clonotype was seen a single time. Its antigen is unknown. From RNA, the CDR3 regions of TCR beta chains were amplified and sequenced. HTBI primers served in a first-round RT-PCR, which a second-round multiplex PCR followed. TCRdb re-called the multiplex PCR reads through MiXCR, storing one row per CDR3 protein. The table shows 150,000 or so distinct CDR3 sequences, with roughly two fifths occurring only once.

The sequenced sample consisted of peripheral blood. J is TRBJ2-5 and V is TRBV30, with no clear D. This sequence originates from a man younger than 45 with Graves' ophthalmopathy. DNA of the CDR3: TGTGCCTGGAGCTTGACAACCATCCAAGAGACCCAGTACTTC. Translated: CAWSLTTIQETQYF.